This TCR beta chain derives from a study of CD8 T cells in ankylosing spondylitis. Study-level points and caveats: Apparently characteristic of ankylosing spondylitis blood was a TCR beta motif (about eight highly homologous variants). Previously reported in reactive arthritis synovial fluid and blood were some of the motif variants.

This clonotype has a count of ten or more. Its specificity is not known. TCR beta libraries were made by quantitative 5'-RACE with molecular barcodes. One entry per CDR3 protein results from TCRdb running MiXCR on the 5' RACE reads. This sample has 250,000 or so distinct CDR3 sequences, with under 12% found just once. This CDR3 spans 17 amino acids. With 3 bases clipped from V and 0 bases from J, the junction kept 11 bases outside the gene matches. Germline V lookup: CDR1 SEHNR, CDR2 FQNEAQ (reference sequence). Sequencing used blood, either unsorted or a sorted T cell fraction (not recorded which). This sequence originates from a male donor with ankylosing spondylitis or in good health (not recorded which). The rearrangement links TRBV7-9 to TRBJ2-7; TRBD1 matches at 7 bases. The CDR3 is CASSLDRLDPSSYEQYF. As DNA, the CDR3 is TGTGCCAGCAGCTTGGACAGGCTAGACCCCAGCTCCTACGAGCAGTACTTC.